This TCR beta chain was recorded in a study of shared clonotypes between healthy human individuals. In regard to this clone: Its specificity is not known.

Notes on the study in general: A handful of donors held around 5% of naive CD4 clonotypes in common.

This CDR3 has 14 amino acids. In germline, CDR1 is MNHNS, CDR2 SASEGT. V shed 7 bases, J shed 1 base, and the junction held 6 bases outside the gene matches. Only in-frame clones appear in the TCRdb table, and some are missing; sequencing was by immunoSEQ multiplex PCR. Of 2 million or so clones in the sample, 85% to 95% were seen once. The sequence was obtained from a man in his late teens or twenties in good health. The specimen sequenced was naive CD4+ T cells sorted from blood. This sample's subset: CD45RA+ positively selected. The J gene is TRBJ2-7, the V gene TRBV6-1; 8 bases match TRBD2. CDR3 DNA: TGTGCCAGCACCCGGGGGGGGGCGTCCTACGAGCAGTACTTC. It specifies CASTRGGASYEQYF.